Listed below are T cell receptor beta chains from one sample, sequenced in a study of T cells in Graves' hyperthyroidism and ophthalmopathy. A single record per CDR3 protein comes from TCRdb applying MiXCR to the multiplex PCR reads. Altogether under 800,000 distinct CDR3 sequences are present, around 15% being singletons, with the ten largest covering 10% to 13%. The sample was blood. These receptors all come from a woman aged 18-29 years with Graves' hyperthyroidism. CDR3s include the opening cysteine and the closing phenylalanine or tryptophan. The D gene is left open where the match is weak. Clone size, where shown, is once, few, many, or a class for clones that have expanded.

clone_size j_call v_call d_call cdr3_nt cdr3_aa
many TRBJ2-3 TRBV6-6 TRBD2 TGTGCCAGCAGTTGGGGGACTAGCGAGGGCACAGATACGCAGTATTTT CASSWGTSEGTDTQYF
NA TRBJ1-1 TRBV11-2 NA TGTGCCAGCAGCTTCGGTACGCGGACTGAAGCTTTCTTT CASSFGTRTEAFF
NA TRBJ2-7 TRBV20-1 NA TGCAGTGCTAGTGAACAGTGGTGGGACGAGCAGTACTTC CSASEQWWDEQYF
few TRBJ2-6 TRBV9 NA TGTGCCAGCAGCTTAGACGGGGGATTCGGGGCCAACGTCCTGACTTTC CASSLDGGFGANVLTF
once TRBJ1-5 TRBV12-3/TRBV12-4 NA TGTGCCAGCAGAGGCCCAGGAGAGCCCCAGCATTTT CASRGPGEPQHF
many TRBJ1-3 TRBV4-1 TRBD1 TGCGCCAGCAGCCAAGATTCGTACAGGGGTAACACCATATATTTT CASSQDSYRGNTIYF
NA TRBJ2-7 TRBV20-1 TRBD2 TGCAGTGCTCTACCATCTAGCGGGTTGGGACCCGAGCAGTACTTC CSALPSSGLGPEQYF
many TRBJ2-1 TRBV5-4 TRBD1 TGTGCCAGCAGCAAGGACAGGGGGCTCGGCAATGAGCAGTTCTTC CASSKDRGLGNEQFF
few TRBJ1-1 TRBV29-1 TRBD1 TGCAGCGTTGTGGACAGGGCGTATATGGCTTTCTTT CSVVDRAYMAFF
few TRBJ2-7 TRBV6-6 NA TGTGCCAGCAGTTACCCGGGACTCCAAAGCGAGCAGTACTTC CASSYPGLQSEQYF
few TRBJ2-3 TRBV27 NA TGTGCCAGCAACCCCCCCGGGGGAGAAGATACGCAGTATTTT CASNPPGGEDTQYF
few TRBJ2-1 TRBV4-1 NA TGCGCCAGCAGCCAAGCTCGGGGTCCGGAGCAGTTCTTC CASSQARGPEQFF
NA TRBJ2-1 TRBV7-3 TRBD1 TGTGCCAGCAGCCCTGACAGGGTGAGCAATGAGCAGTTCTTC CASSPDRVSNEQFF
many TRBJ1-6 TRBV20-1 TRBD1 TGCAGTGCTCGAGGGACAGGTTCCTATAATTCACCCCTCCACTTT CSARGTGSYNSPLHF
many TRBJ1-4 TRBV6-5 NA TGTGCCAGCAGTTACACTTGGGAGAATGAAAAACTGTTTTTT CASSYTWENEKLFF
many TRBJ2-5 TRBV10-3 NA TGTGCCATCGGCGACATGTTCCAAGAGACCCAGTACTTC CAIGDMFQETQYF
many TRBJ2-5 TRBV3-1 TRBD2 TGTGCCAGCAGCCAAGATTTTGGGGGGGTGGCTGAAGAGACCCAGTACTTC CASSQDFGGVAEETQYF
many TRBJ2-7 TRBV20-1 TRBD2 TGCAGTGCTGCACGCGGGGGGCCGACCTACGAGCAGTACTTC CSAARGGPTYEQYF
NA TRBJ1-5 TRBV19 NA TGTGCCAGTAAACCTACCTATTGGGGGCTTCAGCCCCAGCATTTT CASKPTYWGLQPQHF
NA TRBJ2-1 TRBV3-1 TRBD1 TGTGCCAGCAGCCATAGGACAGGATACAATGAGCAGTTCTTC CASSHRTGYNEQFF
few TRBJ1-4 TRBV5-1 NA TGCGCCAGCAGCGGTGGTCTAAAAGGGGCTAATGAAAAACTGTTTTTT CASSGGLKGANEKLFF
many TRBJ2-5 TRBV2 NA TGTGCCAGCGCCTGGAGTCCTCAAGAGACCCAGTACTTC CASAWSPQETQYF
many TRBJ2-2 TRBV12-3/TRBV12-4 TRBD2 TGTGCCAGCAGTTGGACTAGCGGAAACACCGGGGAGCTGTTTTTT CASSWTSGNTGELFF
NA TRBJ1-4 TRBV27 TRBD1 TGTGCCAGCAGTCCAGGGACAGGGGCAAGGGAAAAACTGTTTTTT CASSPGTGAREKLFF
many TRBJ2-7 TRBV28 NA TGTGCCAGCAGAGTCTCTCGGGCACCTTACGAGCAGTACTTC CASRVSRAPYEQYF
NA TRBJ1-1 TRBV29-1 TRBD1 TGCAGCGTCCAACGACAGGGAAGGACTGAAGCTTTCTTT CSVQRQGRTEAFF
few TRBJ2-1 TRBV3-1 NA TGTGCCAGCAGCCAAAAGATCGGAGAGCAGTTCTTC CASSQKIGEQFF
few TRBJ2-1 TRBV14 TRBD2 TGTGCCAGCAGCCAAGACGGACTAGCGGAGTACAATGAGCAGTTCTTC CASSQDGLAEYNEQFF
NA TRBJ1-4 TRBV10-3 NA TGTGCCATCAGTGATAAAGACGAAAAACTGTTTTTT CAISDKDEKLFF